One and the same sample provided the 19 T cell receptor beta chains below, sequenced in a study of T cell repertoires in cytomegalovirus infection. TCRdb recomputed calls from the reads with MiXCR, one row per CDR3 protein. The data show about 830,000 distinct CDR3 sequences, with over 25% seen just once and approximately 13% held by the top ten. For these receptors, no antigen is known. The sequencing used cultured CD8+ T cells from PBMCs, collected from culture after CMV antigen stimulation. The receptor source for this set is a human donor in good health (CMV status not recorded). Some clones in this sample may be carry-over from other donors' samples.

This clonotype appeared once. The chain has TRBV20-1 and TRBJ2-7; D gene ambiguous. Trimming cost V 4 bases and J 4 bases, with 8 bases left between them. Germline CDR1 and CDR2: DFQATT and SNEGSKA (reference sequence). The CDR3 is 11 amino acids. The CDR3 nucleotides read TGCAGTGCTACCCTATTTTACGAGCAGTACGTC. Translated: CSATLFYEQYV.

This chain connects TRBV20-1 to TRBJ1-5; 7 nucleotides line up with TRBD1. The CDR3 is 13 amino acids. Unmatched junction bases numbered 3, after V lost 6 bases and J lost 1 base. The V gene's germline CDR1 is DFQATT and CDR2 SNEGSKA (reference sequence). The CDR3, as DNA: TGCAGTGCGTTGGGACAGAGCAATCAGCCCCAGCATTTT. Protein product: CSALGQSNQPQHF.

The V gene is TRBV19, the J gene TRBJ2-3; the D gene is possibly TRBD1 (6 bases). The CDR3 is 15 residues long. Germline V gene sequence: CDR1 LNHDA, CDR2 SQIVND (reference sequence). Trimming cost V 4 bases and J 4 bases, with 15 bases left between them. The CDR3 sequence is CASSNLGGSADTQYF. CDR3 sequence (DNA): TGTGCCAGTAGTAACTTAGGGGGTTCCGCAGATACGCAGTATTTT.

This clonotype turned up a few times. This chain uses TRBV27 with TRBJ1-1; D unclear. CDR3 size: 15 residues. V lost 2 bases and J 2 bases, leaving 12 bases between the germline ends. Germline CDR1 is MNHEY and CDR2 is SMNVEV (reference sequence). The CDR3 sequence: CASSLGGEPNTEAFF. For the CDR3, the DNA is TGTGCCAGCAGTTTAGGCGGGGAACCTAACACTGAAGCTTTCTTT.

The chain couples TRBV10-1 to TRBJ1-6, with a weak D call TRBD1 (5 bases). V was pared by 6 bases and J by 8 bases, with 17 bases between. CDR1 is WNHNN and CDR2 is SYGVQD in the germline V gene (reference sequence). This CDR3 has 15 amino acids. In DNA form, the CDR3 reads TGCGCCAGCAGGGCCCCTCAGGGTCAGCATTCACCCCTCCACTTT. It translates to CASRAPQGQHSPLHF.

This clonotype turned up a few times. This chain uses TRBV7-6 with TRBJ2-5; D may be TRBD2 (6 bases). CDR3 length: 14 amino acids. Trimming stripped 5 bases from V and 4 bases from J, with 14 bases between. The germline gives CDR1 SGHVS, CDR2 FNYEAQ. DNA for the CDR3: TGTGCCAGCAGCCCCGGGGGTTGGAGAGAGACCCAGTACTTC. This gives the protein CASSPGGWRETQYF. Full variable domain (remainder filled in from reference TRBV7-6 and TRBJ2-5): GAGVSQSPRYKVTKRGQDVALRCDPISGHVSLYWYRQALGQGPEFLTYFNYEAQQDKSGLPNDRFSAERPEGSISTLTIQRTEQRDSAMYRCASSPGGWRETQYFGPGTRLLVL.

The V gene is TRBV19, the J gene TRBJ2-7; the D gene is possibly TRBD1 (6 bases). This CDR3 comprises 14 residues. The germline V gene encodes CDR1 LNHDA and CDR2 SQIVND (reference sequence). Trimming removed 5 bases from V and 2 bases from J, with 13 bases in between. CDR3 residues: CASSPRDIAYEQYF. Written as DNA, the CDR3 is TGTGCCAGTAGTCCCCGGGACATCGCCTACGAGCAGTACTTC.

This clonotype was seen repeatedly, ten times or more. V gene TRBV7-8 combines with J gene TRBJ2-7, with a tentative D call TRBD2 (5 bases). The CDR3 runs 16 residues. V was shortened by 0 bases and J by 4 bases, with 16 bases between the two germline ends. From germline, CDR1 is SGHVS and CDR2 FQNEAQ. CDR3 bases: TGTGCCAGCAGCTTAGCGTGGGCGGGTCTACGTTACGAGCAGTACGTC. Its protein product is CASSLAWAGLRYEQYV.

The chain has TRBV20-1 and TRBJ2-1, with 10 bases matching TRBD2. Germline loops: CDR1 DFQATT, CDR2 SNEGSKA (reference sequence). After removal of 6 bases from V and 2 bases from J, the junction contained 4 bases not matched to a gene. This CDR3 comprises 14 residues. CDR3 in amino acids: CSASSGGTYNEQFF. In DNA, the CDR3 is TGCAGTGCGAGTAGCGGGGGGACCTACAATGAGCAGTTCTTC.

The CDR3, as DNA: TGTGCCAGCAGTGAAAACAGGCAGATAGACATTCAGTACTTC. Translating gives CASSENRQIDIQYF. This rearrangement joins TRBV2 to TRBJ2-4, with D perhaps TRBD1 (5 bases). The CDR3 extends over 14 amino acids. The germline gives CDR1 SNHLY, CDR2 FYNNEI. V was cut by 2 bases and J by 8 bases, with 13 bases left in between.

The chain uses TRBV6-1 and TRBJ2-2; D gene unclear. Trimming shortened V by 1 base and J by 6 bases, and 3 bases separated the two germline ends. Germline V lookup: CDR1 MNHNS, CDR2 SASEGT. The CDR3 loop spans 12 amino acids. The CDR3 is CASSEGAGELFF. The DNA of the CDR3 is TGTGCCAGCAGTGAAGGTGCCGGGGAGCTGTTTTTT.

This clonotype was recorded at least ten times. Sequence at one end of the junction differs from germline and may be a read error. The chain employs TRBV7-9 and TRBJ1-2, with unresolved D. Germline CDR1 reads SEHNR; CDR2 reads FQNEAQ (reference sequence). The CDR3 contains 14 residues. CDR3 sequence reads: CASSLAQANYGYTF. DNA of the CDR3: TGTGCCAGCAGCCTAGCACAAGCTAACTATGGCTACACCTTC. Full variable domain (remainder filled in from reference TRBV7-9 and TRBJ1-2): DTGVSQNPRHKITKRGQNVTFRCDPISEHNRLYWYRQTLGQGPEFLTYFQNEAQLEKSRLLSDRFSAERPKGSFSTLEIQRTEQGDSAMYLCASSLAQANYGYTFGSGTRLTVV.

This clonotype was picked up a small number of times. V and J are TRBV20-1 and TRBJ1-2, with 7 bases lining up with TRBD1. CDR3 length equals 15 residues. Germline V gene lookup returns CDR1 DFQATT and CDR2 SNEGSKA (reference sequence). The J segment lost 3 bases and the V segment lost 3 bases, leaving 10 bases of the junction unmatched. CDR3 DNA sequence: TGCAGTGCTAGTTCCTCATACGGGACAGACTATGGCTACACCTTC. This codes for CSASSSYGTDYGYTF.

This chain joins TRBV2 and TRBJ2-1, with a tentative D call TRBD1 (5 bases). The CDR3 spans 14 residues. V was pared by 1 base and J by 8 bases, with 12 bases between. Germline CDR1 and CDR2: SNHLY and FYNNEI. CDR3 amino acids: CASSEGQGRDEQFF. The CDR3 DNA is TGTGCCAGCAGTGAAGGGCAGGGTAGGGATGAGCAGTTCTTC.

Notes on this clonotype: A much larger clone differs from this one at a single base, so this may be a read error. J is TRBJ1-2 and V is TRBV6-1; D is undetermined. The CDR3 has 15 residues. Germline CDR1 is MNHNS and CDR2 is SASEGT. Trimming stripped 2 bases from V and 0 bases from J, with 10 bases between. The DNA for the CDR3 is TGTGCCAGCAGTGAATGGCCCTCAGCTAACTATGGCTACACCTTC. Protein sequence: CASSEWPSANYGYTF.

This clonotype was seen ten or more times. This chain joins TRBV5-8 and TRBJ2-7; TRBD1 might be the D (5 bases). Germline CDR1 SGHTS, CDR2 YDEGEE. V gave up 2 bases and J gave up 0 bases, with 12 bases separating them. The CDR3 has 15 amino acids. CDR3: CASSFSRAYSYEQYF. Here the CDR3 DNA reads TGTGCCAGCAGCTTCTCCAGGGCCTACTCCTACGAGCAGTACTTC.

This clonotype was found a few times. This chain links TRBV9 with TRBJ2-1; 13 bases align to TRBD2. The CDR3 length is 16 residues. Losses at the gene ends were 4 bases for V and 6 bases for J; bases not matched to a gene: 7. CDR1 and CDR2 from the germline V gene are SGDLS and YYNGEE. CDR3 DNA sequence: TGTGCCAGCAGCCTTCGGACTAGCGGGGGTGTCAATGAGCAGTTCTTC. It specifies CASSLRTSGGVNEQFF.

This clonotype was counted a few times. This chain joins TRBV7-9 and TRBJ2-1; TRBD1 aligns across 10 bases. V lost 6 bases to trimming and J lost 8 bases; unmatched junction nucleotides: 7. The CDR3 is made up of 14 amino acids. Germline values: CDR1 SEHNR, CDR2 FQNEAQ (reference sequence). CDR3 residues: CASSFAGQGDEQFF. DNA for the CDR3: TGTGCCAGCAGTTTCGCAGGACAGGGGGATGAGCAGTTCTTC.

This clonotype has a handful of counts. The chain joins TRBV6-1 to TRBJ1-1; 9 bases map to TRBD1. V lost 6 bases and J lost 5; bases outside the gene matches: 10. This CDR3 spans 15 amino acids. Germline V gives CDR1 MNHNS, CDR2 SASEGT. CDR3 residues: CASRPGQGVWTEAFF. The CDR3 DNA sequence: TGTGCCAGCAGGCCGGGACAGGGCGTTTGGACTGAAGCTTTCTTT.